This TCR beta chain was identified in a study of T cell changes during pregnancy in multiple sclerosis. This clone is a singleton in its sample. Clones were read by immunoSEQ multiplex PCR, and TCRdb kept only the in-frame ones, dropping some. The sample holds 55,000 to 80,000 clones, roughly 90% seen once. The CDR3 covers 16 residues. Germline values: CDR1 SGHTS, CDR2 YDEGEE. The trim removed 0 bases at V and 3 bases at J, leaving 5 bases unmatched. The material was peripheral blood, obtained after pregnancy. This chain uses TRBV5-8 with TRBJ2-3; 9 bases are a match to TRBD2. This sequence was found in a female donor in good health, enrolled as a control in a pregnancy study. CDR3 in amino acids: CASSLARREGTDTQYF. CDR3 in DNA: TGTGCCAGCAGCTTGGCCCGGCGGGAGGGAACAGATACGCAGTATTTT.